Below are 31 T cell receptor beta chains sequenced from a single sample in a study of T-cell memory formation after mild COVID-19. TCRdb redid the calling of the 5' RACE reads with MiXCR, one entry per CDR3 protein. The data contain hundreds of thousands of distinct CDR3 sequences, more than 15% of them singletons. Sequenced: PBMCs or a T cell subset sorted from them (not recorded which). The receptors were sampled from a man younger than 35 who had mild COVID-19 (a few samples of this study predate the infection). Cell type and time point are not known.

This clonotype has only a few counts. This chain joins TRBV3-1 and TRBJ2-1; the D gene is possibly TRBD2 (6 bases). Trimming stripped 0 bases from V and 8 bases from J, with 17 bases between. From germline, CDR1 is LGHDT and CDR2 YNNKEL (reference sequence). The CDR3 length is 16 residues. This chain's CDR3 is CASSQDLGGALYEQFF. Here the CDR3 DNA reads TGTGCCAGCAGCCAAGATCTTGGCGGGGCCTTGTATGAGCAGTTCTTC.

The chain links TRBV29-1 to TRBJ2-2; TRBD2 agrees at 8 bases. J lost 6 bases, V lost 7 bases, and 4 bases had no gene match. The CDR3 is 12 amino acids. In germline, CDR1 is SQVTM, CDR2 ANQGSEA. CDR3 sequence: CSGTAGAGELFF. For the CDR3, the DNA is TGCAGCGGGACAGCGGGGGCCGGGGAGCTGTTTTTT.

This clonotype was seen only a few times. The chain has TRBV23-1 and TRBJ2-5; weak D call: TRBD1 (6 bases). TRBV23-1 is given ORF status, its function remaining uncertain. Trimming shortened V by 6 bases and J by 1 base, and 12 bases separated the two germline ends. This CDR3 contains 14 residues. CDR3 in amino acids: CASRTGLPQETQYF. DNA of the CDR3: TGCGCCAGCAGGACAGGACTTCCCCAAGAGACCCAGTACTTC.

There are a few counts of this clonotype. The rearrangement joins TRBV4-1 to TRBJ2-3; no definite D call. Germline V gives CDR1 MGHRA, CDR2 YSYEKL. Trimming took 1 base from V and 1 from J, leaving 6 bases between them. This CDR3 has 14 residues. The CDR3 is CASSQVGRTDTQYF. In nucleotides, the CDR3 is TGCGCCAGCAGCCAAGTCGGCCGCACAGATACGCAGTATTTT.

This clonotype came up a few times. The J gene is TRBJ2-7, the V gene TRBV28, with 8 bases that match TRBD2. Germline V gene lookup returns CDR1 MDHEN and CDR2 SYDVKM. The CDR3 is made up of 15 amino acids. V shed 6 bases and J 5 bases; nucleotides not matched to a gene: 12. CDR3 nucleotide sequence: TGTGCCAGCAGCACTCGGGCTAGCGGGTACGACGAGCAGTACGTC. Protein product: CASSTRASGYDEQYV.

This clonotype was recorded a few times. The rearrangement uses TRBV28 and TRBJ2-4; either TRBD1 or TRBD2 may fit D (5 bases each). This CDR3 contains 16 residues. Germline lookup yields CDR1 MDHEN and CDR2 SYDVKM. V was shortened by 2 bases and J by 8 bases, with 19 bases between the two germline ends. The CDR3 nucleotides are TGTGCCAGCAGTTTAGGGGGTCTGGGTAAAGGGTACATTCAGTACTTC. As protein: CASSLGGLGKGYIQYF.

This clonotype turned up a few times. The CDR3 is CASSFTRGYNEQFF. The CDR3 DNA follows: TGTGCCAGCAGCTTCACTAGGGGTTACAATGAGCAGTTCTTC. This sequence joins TRBV7-6 and TRBJ2-1; perhaps D is TRBD1 or TRBD2 (5 bases each). Germline-derived CDR1 and CDR2 are SGHVS and FNYEAQ. The CDR3 is made up of 14 amino acids. With 3 bases removed from V and 4 bases from J, the gap between germline ends came to 10 bases.

The table lists this clonotype with a few counts. The V call is TRBV27, the J call TRBJ2-1, with TRBD2 matching over 13 bases. CDR3 length equals 16 residues. Germline V gene data show CDR1 as MNHEY and CDR2 as SMNVEV (reference sequence). V dropped 7 bases and J dropped 5; count of bases not matched to a gene: 8. CDR3 amino acids: CASTSGLAGANNEQFF. Here the CDR3 DNA reads TGTGCCAGCACCTCCGGACTAGCGGGGGCTAACAATGAGCAGTTCTTC.

This clonotype was observed a handful of times. This chain links TRBV9 with TRBJ2-3, with TRBD2 matching over 9 bases. Germline V gene sequence: CDR1 SGDLS, CDR2 YYNGEE. Trimming at V came to 2 bases and at J to 3 bases, leaving 4 bases not matched to a gene. There are 15 residues in the CDR3. The CDR3 spells CASSVGGGATDTQYF. The CDR3 DNA reads TGTGCCAGCAGCGTCGGCGGGGGGGCAACAGATACGCAGTATTTT. Together with reference TRBV9 and TRBJ2-3, the CDR3 gives the full variable domain: DSGVTQTPKHLITATGQRVTLRCSPRSGDLSVYWYQQSLDQGLQFLIQYYNGEERAKGNILERFSAQQFPDLHSELNLSSLELGDSALYFCASSVGGGATDTQYFGPGTRLTVL.

There are many counts of this clonotype. This CDR3 is CASSTDMYQPQHF. CDR3 coding DNA: TGTGCCAGCAGTACCGACATGTATCAGCCCCAGCATTTT. The rearrangement uses TRBV12-3 or TRBV12-4 and TRBJ1-5; D gene uncertain. The CDR3 consists of 13 residues. V was pared by 5 bases and J by 5 bases, with 10 bases between.

The rearrangement links TRBV7-9 to TRBJ2-1; 11 nucleotides match TRBD2. Germline V lookup: CDR1 SEHNR, CDR2 FQNEAQ (reference sequence). CDR3 length: 16 amino acids. V lost 5 bases, J lost 7 bases, and 10 bases stayed unmatched. CDR3 region: CASSTLAGGARNEQFF. The DNA of the CDR3 is TGTGCCAGCAGCACCCTAGCGGGGGGCGCGAGGAATGAGCAGTTCTTC.

The table lists this clonotype with many counts. This rearrangement joins TRBV6-5 to TRBJ2-7; D is possibly TRBD2 (5 bases). This CDR3 has 17 amino acids. The germline V and J ends were trimmed by 6 bases and 5 bases, with 26 bases remaining between them. The V gene's germline CDR1 is MNHEY and CDR2 SVGAGI. CDR3 coding DNA: TGTGCCAGCAGCCCCAACCCCGGGCCTAAAGGAGGAAACGAGCAGTACTTC. Its translation is CASSPNPGPKGGNEQYF.

This clonotype occurred a few times. V usage is TRBV29-1 and J usage is TRBJ2-3; 8 nucleotides agree with TRBD1. This CDR3 has 17 residues. Germline V gives CDR1 SQVTM, CDR2 ANQGSEA. V trimming: 1 base; J trimming: 6 bases; junction bases outside the gene matches: 15. The CDR3 here is CSVEGSAGTGGLDTQYF. The CDR3 bases are TGCAGCGTTGAAGGTTCGGCGGGGACAGGCGGTTTGGATACGCAGTATTTT.

V usage is TRBV7-9 and J usage is TRBJ1-2; 8 bases map to TRBD1. Per the germline V gene, CDR1 is SEHNR and CDR2 is FQNEAQ (reference sequence). Trimming cost V 6 bases and J 6 bases; bases outside gene matches: 9. This CDR3 region has 14 residues. CDR3 region: CASSLSRDRHGYTF. The CDR3 DNA reads TGTGCCAGCAGTCTCAGCCGGGACAGGCATGGCTACACCTTC.

Ten or more counts support this clonotype. The chain carries TRBV3-1 and TRBJ2-7, with 8 bases matching TRBD2. J gave up 7 bases and V 8 bases, and 10 bases lay outside the gene matches. The CDR3 runs 13 residues. Germline assignment: CDR1 LGHDT and CDR2 YNNKEL (reference sequence). This chain's CDR3 is CASAGGDFSEQYF. CDR3 DNA sequence: TGTGCCAGCGCGGGGGGTGACTTTTCGGAGCAGTACTTC.

This clonotype was counted many times. The chain employs TRBV5-4 and TRBJ1-2; the D gene is possibly TRBD1 (6 bases). V shed 4 bases and J shed 4 bases, with 14 bases lying between them. The germline CDR1 and CDR2 sequences are SGHNT and YYREEE (reference sequence). The CDR3 has 14 residues. The CDR3 reads CASSPTGSGYGYTF. CDR3 coding DNA: TGTGCCAGCAGCCCAACAGGGTCAGGCTATGGCTACACCTTC. Variable domain in full (rest from reference TRBV5-4 and TRBJ1-2): ETGVTQSPTHLIKTRGQQVTLRCSSQSGHNTVSWYQQALGQGPQFIFQYYREEENGRGNFPPRFSGLQFPNYSSELNVNALELDDSALYLCASSPTGSGYGYTFGSGTRLTVV.

This clonotype was counted many times. The gene calls are TRBV12-3 or TRBV12-4 and TRBJ2-7; TRBD1 might be the D (5 bases). The V gene lost 5 bases and the J gene lost 7 bases, with 12 bases spanning the gap. CDR3 length: 12 residues. Here the CDR3 DNA reads TGTGCCAGCAGTAGACCTCCAGGGGAGCAGTACTTC. Translating gives CASSRPPGEQYF.

The rearrangement links TRBV18 to TRBJ2-3; D might be TRBD1 or TRBD2, each matching 6 bases. The CDR3 extends over 13 amino acids. The germline CDR1 and CDR2 sequences are KGHSH and LQKENI. V shed 5 bases and J shed 11 bases, with 17 bases lying between them. The CDR3 DNA is TGTGCCAGCTCAGAGAACGGGGGCCCGAGGCAGTATTTT. It yields the protein CASSENGGPRQYF.

This chain joins TRBV28 and TRBJ2-1; TRBD2 is a possible D gene (6 bases). CDR1 and CDR2 (germline): MDHEN, SYDVKM. Between the trimmed V and J ends, which lost 7 bases and 7 bases, there was a span of 17 bases. The CDR3 sequence is 14 residues long. CDR3 residues: CASTWRGVVNEQFF. The CDR3 coding sequence is TGTGCCAGCACCTGGCGGGGCGTAGTAAATGAGCAGTTCTTC.

This rearrangement joins TRBV4-1 to TRBJ2-5; D is unclear. CDR1 is MGHRA, CDR2 YSYEKL, per germline. V lost 1 base and J lost 4, with 10 bases in between. The CDR3 covers 14 residues. The CDR3 loop is CASSQGGRPETQYF. The DNA of the CDR3 is TGCGCCAGCAGCCAAGGGGGAAGACCAGAGACCCAGTACTTC.

The chain couples TRBV7-2 to TRBJ1-3; 8 bases line up with TRBD1. The CDR3 sequence is 15 residues long. V lost 3 bases, J lost 3 bases, and 4 bases stayed unmatched. CDR1 and CDR2 (germline): SGHTA, FQGNSA. The CDR3 is CASSLAGGGGNTIYF. Here the CDR3 DNA reads TGTGCCAGCAGCTTGGCAGGGGGCGGTGGAAACACCATATATTTT.

The chain carries TRBV7-9 and TRBJ2-3; D gene uncertain. The germline V gene has CDR1 SEHNR and CDR2 FQNEAQ (reference sequence). This CDR3 has 12 amino acids. V was shortened by 5 bases and J by 6 bases, with 9 bases between the two germline ends. CDR3 region: CASSKGEDTQYF. In DNA, the CDR3 is TGTGCCAGCAGCAAAGGAGAGGATACGCAGTATTTT. The whole variable domain, remainder taken from reference TRBV7-9 and TRBJ2-3, is DTGVSQNPRHKITKRGQNVTFRCDPISEHNRLYWYRQTLGQGPEFLTYFQNEAQLEKSRLLSDRFSAERPKGSFSTLEIQRTEQGDSAMYLCASSKGEDTQYFGPGTRLTVL.

The V gene is TRBV7-2, the J gene TRBJ2-1, with 10 bases that match TRBD2. This CDR3 has 16 amino acids. V gave up 5 bases and J gave up 6 bases; unmatched junction bases: 10. The germline V gene has CDR1 SGHTA and CDR2 FQGNSA. The CDR3 is CASSGSLAGAGNEQFF. Written as DNA, the CDR3 is TGTGCCAGCAGCGGCAGCCTAGCGGGGGCCGGCAATGAGCAGTTCTTC.

The J gene is TRBJ2-1, the V gene TRBV15; TRBD2 aligns across 14 bases. With 4 bases clipped from V and 10 bases from J, the junction kept 6 bases outside the gene matches. Germline CDR1 reads LNHNV; CDR2 reads YYDKDF (reference sequence). This CDR3 spans 15 amino acids. The CDR3, as DNA: TGTGCCACCAGCATAGAGGGGACTAGCGGGGGCGAGCAGTTCTTC. This sequence encodes CATSIEGTSGGEQFF.

This chain joins TRBV6-5 and TRBJ2-7; 7 bases align to TRBD1. The CDR3 totals 14 residues. V was clipped by 5 bases and J by 0 bases; unmatched bases: 4. Germline V gene lookup returns CDR1 MNHEY and CDR2 SVGAGI. This CDR3 is CASSEGGDSYEQYF. In DNA form, the CDR3 reads TGTGCCAGCAGTGAAGGGGGCGACTCCTACGAGCAGTACTTC.

There are many counts of this clonotype. The genes are TRBV5-1 and TRBJ2-2, with TRBD1 identical over 7 bases. The V and J ends lost 4 bases and 1 base, in that order; junction bases with no gene match: 4. The CDR3 covers 15 residues. CDR1 SGHRS and CDR2 YFSETQ come from the germline V gene. CDR3: CASSPRTGNTGELFF. CDR3 DNA sequence: TGCGCCAGCAGCCCTCGGACAGGGAACACCGGGGAGCTGTTTTTT.

This chain uses TRBV15 with TRBJ2-5, with 10 bases lining up with TRBD1. Germline values: CDR1 LNHNV, CDR2 YYDKDF (reference sequence). V shed 5 bases, J shed 5 bases, and the junction held 5 bases outside the gene matches. CDR3 size: 14 residues. CDR3 DNA: TGTGCCACCAGCCCGACAGGGGGCCTGGAGACCCAGTACTTC. Translation gives CATSPTGGLETQYF.

At least ten counts were recorded for this clonotype. The chain combines TRBV25-1 with TRBJ2-5; 8 bases agree with TRBD2. The CDR3 loop spans 16 amino acids. The germline V gene has CDR1 MGHDK and CDR2 SYGVNS. Trimming removed 4 bases from V and 3 bases from J; junction bases left unmatched: 10. CDR3 sequence reads: CASSATSGGYKETQYF. CDR3 DNA: TGTGCCAGCAGTGCTACCAGCGGGGGTTACAAAGAGACCCAGTACTTC.

This clonotype was counted only a few times. CDR3 nucleotide sequence: TGTGCCAGCTCACCACCAGGGCAGGGGGCCCTAAACATTCAGTACTTC. It yields the protein CASSPPGQGALNIQYF. This chain connects TRBV18 to TRBJ2-4; 8 nucleotides match TRBD1. The CDR3 runs to 16 residues. From germline, CDR1 is KGHSH and CDR2 LQKENI. After removal of 0 bases from V and 6 bases from J, the junction contained 7 bases not matched to a gene.

Many counts were recorded for this clonotype. This chain joins TRBV4-1 and TRBJ2-1; either TRBD1 or TRBD2 may supply D (6 bases each). V shed 6 bases and J shed 0 bases, with 15 bases lying between them. Per the germline V gene, CDR1 is MGHRA and CDR2 is YSYEKL. The CDR3 is made up of 16 amino acids. The CDR3 loop reads CASRRPGASSYNEQFF. CDR3 bases: TGCGCCAGCAGGAGACCGGGGGCCAGCTCCTACAATGAGCAGTTCTTC.

The chain combines TRBV5-1 with TRBJ1-1; D possibly corresponds to TRBD1 (5 bases). V was trimmed by 4 bases and J by 1 base, leaving 17 bases between them. The CDR3 covers 16 residues. Germline V gives CDR1 SGHRS, CDR2 YFSETQ. This chain's CDR3 is CASSVLRGRKNTEAFF. CDR3 DNA sequence: TGCGCCAGCAGCGTGCTCCGGGGACGGAAGAACACTGAAGCTTTCTTT.